A single sample gave rise to the 18 T cell receptor beta chains below, sequenced in a study of T cells in Graves' hyperthyroidism and ophthalmopathy. TCR beta CDR3 region amplification was performed from RNA transcripts. Using the HTBI primer set, a first-round RT-PCR was run on the TCR CDR3. One entry per CDR3 protein results from TCRdb running MiXCR on the multiplex PCR reads. The sample has a few hundred thousand distinct CDR3 sequences, about 20% seen once. Sequenced sample: blood. These receptors were obtained from a woman aged 18-29 years with Graves' hyperthyroidism.

This clonotype occurred many times. The chain combines TRBV11-2 with TRBJ1-2, with D tentatively TRBD1 (6 bases). Trimming stripped 1 base from V and 3 bases from J, with 15 bases between. The germline CDR1 and CDR2 sequences are SGHAT and FQNNGV. The CDR3 runs to 16 residues. The CDR3 sequence: CASSLGGQGKDYGYTF. CDR3 sequence (DNA): TGTGCCAGCAGCTTAGGAGGGCAGGGGAAAGACTATGGCTACACCTTC.

This clonotype was picked up a small number of times. The CDR3 sequence is CASSQVWVLDRNNQPQHF. The CDR3 nucleotides are TGCGCCAGCAGCCAAGTTTGGGTACTAGACAGAAACAATCAGCCCCAGCATTTT. The chain links TRBV4-3 to TRBJ1-5; a weak D match, TRBD1 (5 bases). The CDR3 spans 18 residues. With 1 base removed from V and 3 bases from J, the gap between germline ends came to 19 bases. Germline CDR1 is LGHNA and CDR2 is YSLEER.

V usage is TRBV11-3 and J usage is TRBJ2-7, with D possibly being TRBD2 (7 bases). V lost 5 bases, J lost 2 bases, and 16 bases lay in between. The CDR3 totals 15 residues. Germline-derived CDR1 and CDR2 are SGHNT and YENEEA. The CDR3 DNA sequence: TGTGCCAGCAGCAAACAGTCGGGGGGCCCCTACGAGCAGTACTTC. Translated: CASSKQSGGPYEQYF.

This clonotype was observed many times. This sequence joins TRBV27 and TRBJ2-5, with D possibly called TRBD1 or TRBD2 (5 bases each). Per the germline V gene, CDR1 is MNHEY and CDR2 is SMNVEV (reference sequence). Trimming removed 5 bases at V and 2 bases at J, with 12 bases between. This CDR3 is 14 amino acids long. The chain's CDR3 is CASSLTWGQETQYF. CDR3 bases: TGTGCCAGCAGTCTGACGTGGGGGCAAGAGACCCAGTACTTC.

The chain couples TRBV11-2 to TRBJ1-1; D is perhaps TRBD1 (5 bases). The V end lost 4 bases, the J end lost 0 bases, and 15 bases lay between the germline ends. The CDR3 contains 16 residues. The germline CDR1 and CDR2 sequences are SGHAT and FQNNGV. CDR3: CASSSGTGYMNTEAFF. CDR3 nucleotide sequence: TGTGCCAGCAGCTCTGGGACGGGCTACATGAACACTGAAGCTTTCTTT.

This clonotype was observed many times. V and J are TRBV28 and TRBJ1-1; D is possibly TRBD1 (5 bases). Germline lookup yields CDR1 MDHEN and CDR2 SYDVKM. CDR3 length: 15 amino acids. V lost 4 bases and J lost 1, with 13 bases in between. CDR3 protein: CASSSLGGANTEAFF. CDR3 nucleotide sequence: TGTGCCAGCAGTTCCCTGGGAGGGGCGAACACTGAAGCTTTCTTT.

This clonotype was observed at least ten times. The genes are TRBV6-5 and TRBJ1-5; maybe TRBD1 (5 bases). Germline-derived CDR1 and CDR2 are MNHEY and SVGAGI. V was cut by 5 bases and J by 5 bases, with 16 bases left in between. The CDR3 runs 15 residues. CDR3 bases: TGTGCCAGCAGTCCCCCGGGGGATGCGTATCAGCCCCAGCATTTT. Amino acid sequence: CASSPPGDAYQPQHF.

This clonotype appeared many times. The chain has TRBV6-1 and TRBJ2-3, with 9 bases matching TRBD2. The germline V gene has CDR1 MNHNS and CDR2 SASEGT. There are 17 residues in the CDR3. After removal of 0 bases from V and 3 bases from J, the junction contained 7 bases not matched to a gene. Here the CDR3 reads CASSEAQAGGPTDTQYF. The CDR3, as DNA: TGTGCCAGCAGTGAAGCCCAAGCGGGGGGACCTACAGATACGCAGTATTTT.

The V call is TRBV5-5, the J call TRBJ1-5; 7 bases are shared with TRBD1. With V trimmed by 3 bases and J by 0 bases, 6 bases remained unmatched. The CDR3 is made up of 16 amino acids. Per germline, CDR1 SGHKS and CDR2 YYEKEE (reference sequence). The CDR3 spells CASSSGQIYSNQPQHF. In DNA form, the CDR3 reads TGTGCCAGCAGCTCGGGACAGATCTATAGCAATCAGCCCCAGCATTTT.

This clonotype was counted a few times. A read error may account for a junction end that differs from germline. The rearrangement uses TRBV20-1 and TRBJ2-4, with 10 bases fitting TRBD1. This CDR3 is 15 amino acids long. Germline V gene sequence: CDR1 DFQATT, CDR2 SNEGSKA (reference sequence). Written as DNA, the CDR3 is TGCAGTGCGAGAGACAGGGGGCTCGGGGTGGACATTCAGTACTTC. Its translation is CSARDRGLGVDIQYF.

The V and J genes are TRBV4-2 and TRBJ2-7; no definite D call. The CDR3 extends over 15 amino acids. V was shortened by 1 base and J by 2 bases, with 12 bases between the two germline ends. Germline CDR1 reads LGHNA; CDR2 reads YNFKEQ. The CDR3 DNA follows: TGTGCCAGCAGCCAAGTGTTACGGATCCCCTACGAGCAGTACTTC. Amino acids: CASSQVLRIPYEQYF.

This clonotype was seen ten or more times. The V call is TRBV19, the J call TRBJ2-6; D gene unclear. Germline CDR1 reads LNHDA; CDR2 reads SQIVND (reference sequence). The CDR3 runs 17 residues. The V end lost 0 bases, the J end lost 0 bases, and 9 bases lay between the germline ends. CDR3 in DNA: TGTGCCAGTAGTATAGATCAAGGGCGCTCTGGGGCCAACGTCCTGACTTTC. Translated: CASSIDQGRSGANVLTF.

The chain uses TRBV29-1 and TRBJ2-5; 10 bases are a match to TRBD2. Germline CDR1 and CDR2: SQVTM and ANQGSEA. Trimming at V came to 3 bases and at J to 5 bases, leaving 9 bases not matched to a gene. The CDR3 covers 15 residues. CDR3: CSVEALAGVGETQYF. The CDR3 region has the DNA TGCAGCGTTGAGGCGCTAGCGGGGGTCGGTGAGACCCAGTACTTC.

This clonotype was found many times. This rearrangement joins TRBV28 to TRBJ1-1; 7 bases line up with TRBD1. The CDR3 loop spans 15 amino acids. The germline V gene encodes CDR1 MDHEN and CDR2 SYDVKM. V shed 6 bases, J shed 4 bases, and the junction held 11 bases outside the gene matches. DNA of the CDR3: TGTGCCAGCAGCGCCGGGGGAACAGGGGCCACTGAAGCTTTCTTT. It yields the protein CASSAGGTGATEAFF.

This clonotype came up many times. V usage is TRBV20-1 and J usage is TRBJ2-7; possibly TRBD1 for D (7 bases). V lost 2 bases, J lost 5 bases, and 13 bases lay in between. This CDR3 has 13 residues. The germline gives CDR1 DFQATT, CDR2 SNEGSKA (reference sequence). The CDR3 coding sequence is TGCAGTGCTAGACAGGGCAGGGGGGACGAGCAGTACTTC. Encoded protein: CSARQGRGDEQYF.

The genes are TRBV3-1 and TRBJ1-1; D might be TRBD1 (5 bases). Trimming shortened V by 5 bases and J by 0 bases, and 10 bases separated the two germline ends. The germline CDR1 and CDR2 sequences are LGHDT and YNNKEL (reference sequence). The CDR3 consists of 14 residues. CDR3 coding DNA: TGTGCCAGCAGCAGCAGGGCCCTGAACACTGAAGCTTTCTTT. It specifies CASSSRALNTEAFF.

This clonotype was counted at least ten times. The chain recombines TRBV6-5 with TRBJ2-5; 14 nucleotides line up with TRBD2. The CDR3 is 16 residues long. The V and J ends lost 0 bases and 4 bases, in that order; junction bases with no gene match: 1. In germline, CDR1 is MNHEY, CDR2 SVGAGI. The CDR3 sequence is CASSYSGTSGGETQYF. DNA of the CDR3: TGTGCCAGCAGTTACTCCGGGACTAGCGGGGGAGAGACCCAGTACTTC.

The CDR3 spells CSVRGTSFRSYEQYF. CDR3 sequence (DNA): TGCAGCGTGAGGGGGACCTCTTTTCGCTCCTACGAGCAGTACTTC. The chain carries TRBV29-1 and TRBJ2-7; D may be TRBD1 (6 bases). This CDR3 has 15 amino acids. The germline gives CDR1 SQVTM, CDR2 ANQGSEA. V dropped 6 bases and J dropped 0 bases, with 18 bases sitting between them.